The source of this TCR beta chain is a study of PD-1 blockade in classical Hodgkin lymphoma. Looking at the study overall: A 3 mg/kg intravenous dose of nivolumab was received by patients every 2 weeks.

The ends were cut back, 1 base at V and 4 bases at J, with 4 bases in the middle. The CDR3 is 12 amino acids. Germline V lookup: CDR1 SEHNR, CDR2 FQNEAQ (reference sequence). Of note for this clone: Its antigen is not identified.

Here immunoSEQ multiplex PCR was the method, and the copy in TCRdb shows in-frame clones only, minus some. The sample yields about 53,000 clones, 81% seen once. Study-wide points: The drivers behind the repertoire differences, possibly disease activity or prior therapy, remain undefined. Significantly greater TCR diversity emerged by C4D1 in CD4+ cells but not CD8+ cells. The authors excluded patients who started nivolumab under 1 year after ASCT.

Each patient relapsed following autologous stem cell transplantation, and prior brentuximab vedotin exposure differed. The chain employs TRBV7-9 and TRBJ1-1; no definite D call. The TCR originated in a human donor with classical Hodgkin lymphoma. The material was peripheral blood mononuclear cells (PBMCs), obtained at baseline. The CDR3 DNA reads TGTGCCAGCAGCTTAGGGTTCACTGAAGCTTTCTTT. This encodes CASSLGFTEAFF.